These 10 T cell receptor beta chains were sequenced from one sample in a study of beta chain features in type 1 diabetes. Their antigen targets remain unknown. Reverse transcription of all isolated RNA meant that expressed TCRB transcripts were sequenced. Sequenced by immunoSEQ multiplex PCR; TCRdb stores in-frame clones only, minus some. Among a few hundred thousand clones listed, roughly 12% were seen once. General study findings and limits: Shorter TCRB CDR3s, moderately but significantly so, were found in Type 1 diabetes patients in all four CD4+ subsets.

What was sequenced was naive CD4+ T cells from blood. Every receptor here comes from a woman younger than 30 with type 1 diabetes.

The sample holds a few counts of this clone. This sequence joins TRBV29-1 and TRBJ1-1, with TRBD1 matching over 7 bases. The CDR3 sequence is 16 residues long. With V trimmed by 0 bases and J by 0 bases, 7 bases remained unmatched. Germline V gene data show CDR1 as SQVTM and CDR2 as ANQGSEA. CDR3 residues: CSVEDQGQTLNTEAFF. The CDR3 coding sequence is TGCAGCGTTGAAGATCAGGGACAGACACTGAACACTGAAGCTTTCTTT.

This chain uses TRBV5-4 with TRBJ2-5; 7 nucleotides line up with TRBD1. Germline V gene lookup returns CDR1 SGHNT and CDR2 YYREEE (reference sequence). The V gene end was trimmed by 1 base and the J gene end by 3 bases; junction bases not matched to a gene: 15. CDR3 length equals 18 residues. CDR3 sequence (DNA): TGTGCCAGCAGCTTGTTTCACGTGAGGACAGGACATAAAGAGACCCAGTACTTC. Its protein is CASSLFHVRTGHKETQYF.

The chain joins TRBV28 to TRBJ2-7, with TRBD1 identical over 7 bases. The ends lost 2 bases at V and 1 base at J; junction bases unmatched: 8. This CDR3 comprises 16 residues. CDR1 MDHEN and CDR2 SYDVKM come from the germline V gene. CDR3 sequence: CASSLTDRAPSYEQYF. CDR3 bases: TGTGCCAGCAGTTTAACAGACAGGGCGCCATCCTACGAGCAGTACTTC. Complete variable domain (other parts from reference TRBV28 and TRBJ2-7): DVKVTQSSRYLVKRTGEKVFLECVQDMDHENMFWYRQDPGLGLRLIYFSYDVKMKEKGDIPEGYSVSREKKERFSLILESASTNQTSMYLCASSLTDRAPSYEQYFGPGTRLTVT.

The gene calls are TRBV19 and TRBJ1-5; no clear D gene. Germline V gene sequence: CDR1 LNHDA, CDR2 SQIVND (reference sequence). The CDR3 sequence is 17 residues long. Trimming cost V 3 bases and J 3 bases, with 18 bases left between them. Here the CDR3 reads CASSIVPLADFNQPQHF. In DNA form, the CDR3 reads TGTGCCAGTAGTATCGTCCCCCTGGCAGACTTCAATCAGCCCCAGCATTTT. Looking up the rest from reference TRBV19 and TRBJ1-5 gives the full variable domain: DGGITQSPKYLFRKEGQNVTLSCEQNLNHDAMYWYRQDPGQGLRLIYYSQIVNDFQKGDIAEGYSVSREKKESFPLTVTSAQKNPTAFYLCASSIVPLADFNQPQHFGDGTRLSIL.

V gene TRBV10-3 combines with J gene TRBJ1-1; D not certain. Germline loops: CDR1 ENHRY, CDR2 SYGVKD. This CDR3 comprises 14 residues. V was pared by 4 bases and J by 1 base, with 10 bases between. This chain's CDR3 is CAISAGKGNTEAFF. DNA of the CDR3: TGTGCCATCAGTGCCGGGAAAGGGAACACTGAAGCTTTCTTT.

CDR3 amino acids: CASSLMRVFTDTQYF. CDR3 nucleotides: TGTGCCAGCAGTTTAATGCGGGTTTTCACAGATACGCAGTATTTT. The V and J genes are TRBV28 and TRBJ2-3; weak D call: TRBD2 (5 bases). V lost 2 bases to trimming and J lost 2 bases, with 11 bases between them. Looked up from germline, CDR1 is MDHEN and CDR2 is SYDVKM. The CDR3 sequence is 15 residues long.

This clone has just a few counts. The gene calls are TRBV30 and TRBJ2-1, with D possibly matching TRBD1 (5 bases). The V gene lost 7 bases and the J gene lost 9 bases, with 13 bases spanning the gap. This CDR3 has 11 amino acids. Germline V CDR1 and CDR2: GTSNPN, SVGIG (reference sequence). The CDR3 here is CALSGLGEQFF. CDR3 DNA sequence: TGTGCCTTATCAGGGTTGGGTGAGCAGTTCTTC.

Only a few counts were recorded for this clone. The chain links TRBV25-1 to TRBJ2-7; D call uncertain. This CDR3 region has 14 residues. CDR1 and CDR2 (germline): MGHDK, SYGVNS. Trimming took 2 bases from V and 3 from J, leaving 11 bases between them. The CDR3 spells CASSETGGVYEQYF. The CDR3 DNA is TGTGCCAGCAGTGAAACTGGCGGAGTCTACGAGCAGTACTTC.

V gene TRBV18 combines with J gene TRBJ1-2; D gene uncertain. Looked up from germline, CDR1 is KGHSH and CDR2 is LQKENI. The CDR3 length is 13 residues. The V end was cut by 3 bases, the J end by 6 bases, with 11 bases between. The CDR3 DNA follows: TGTGCCAGCTCACCCACGATACGAGATGGCTACACCTTC. The encoded protein is CASSPTIRDGYTF.

This clone showed up just a few times. The gene calls are TRBV6-5 and TRBJ2-1; 8 bases align to TRBD2. This CDR3 has 14 amino acids. The V segment lost 6 bases and the J segment 14 bases; nucleotides outside the gene matches: 15. Looked up from germline, CDR1 is MNHEY and CDR2 is SVGAGI. CDR3 sequence (DNA): TGTGCCAGCAGCCTAACCGGACTAGCTGGAGAGGAGTTCTTC. Translating gives CASSLTGLAGEEFF.